Following are 14 T cell receptor beta chains from one sample sequenced in a study of response to subunit inactivated influenza vaccine. TCRdb used MiXCR to reprocess the RT-PCR reads, holding one entry per CDR3 protein. The repertoire consists of 650,000 to 800,000 distinct CDR3 sequences, with around 18% occurring once and the leading ten covering 9.5% to 13%. The sample here was PBMCs from blood, taken less than 6 days after vaccination. Receptor source: a man between 50 and 59 years old who received an inactivated influenza vaccine.

V usage is TRBV29-1 and J usage is TRBJ2-7, with D perhaps matching TRBD1 or TRBD2 (5 bases each). This CDR3 contains 15 residues. The germline CDR1 and CDR2 sequences are SQVTM and ANQGSEA. V lost 5 bases and J lost 2, with 19 bases in between. CDR3 sequence: CSVIEPGTTAYEQYF. The CDR3 nucleotides are TGCAGCGTTATAGAACCCGGGACGACAGCCTACGAGCAGTACTTC.

This clonotype has only a few counts. The chain recombines TRBV29-1 with TRBJ1-1; 8 bases are shared with TRBD1. The CDR3 has 11 amino acids. The germline gives CDR1 SQVTM, CDR2 ANQGSEA. Trimming at V came to 4 bases and at J to 10 bases, leaving 5 bases not matched to a gene. CDR3 DNA: TGCAGCGTTGGACAGGGGTCGCGAGCTTTCTTT. Protein product: CSVGQGSRAFF. Filled out from reference TRBV29-1 and TRBJ1-1, the complete variable domain reads SAVISQKPSRDICQRGTSLTIQCQVDSQVTMMFWYRQQPGQSLTLIATANQGSEATYESGFVIDKFPISRPNLTFSTLTVSNMSPEDSSIYLCSVGQGSRAFFGQGTRLTVV.

This clonotype turned up a few times. The V gene is TRBV6-6, the J gene TRBJ2-3, with D tentatively TRBD1 (6 bases). The V gene's germline CDR1 is MNHNY and CDR2 SVGAGI (reference sequence). The CDR3 is 13 amino acids. The ends were cut back, 6 bases at V and 2 bases at J, with 9 bases in the middle. The DNA for the CDR3 is TGTGCCAGCAGAGGACAGTTCACAGATACGCAGTATTTT. Translation gives CASRGQFTDTQYF.

This clonotype was picked up many times. The J gene is TRBJ2-7, the V gene TRBV5-1, with D possibly being TRBD1 or TRBD2 (5 bases each). Germline V gene lookup returns CDR1 SGHRS and CDR2 YFSETQ. This CDR3 has 15 residues. V lost 4 bases and J lost 3, with 17 bases in between. The CDR3 spells CASSLGPSENYEQYF. CDR3 sequence (DNA): TGCGCCAGCAGCCTGGGACCTTCCGAGAACTACGAGCAGTACTTC.

V gene TRBV10-3 combines with J gene TRBJ2-7, with D tentatively TRBD1 (5 bases). Trimming removed 7 bases at V and 5 bases at J, with 24 bases between. The CDR3 is made up of 16 amino acids. Germline CDR1 ENHRY, CDR2 SYGVKD. CDR3 bases: TGTGCCATCAAAAGGTCGGCAGGGTGGTTGAGTGACGAGCAGTACTTC. As protein: CAIKRSAGWLSDEQYF.

This clonotype appeared a few times. V and J are TRBV7-2 and TRBJ2-7; D not resolved. This CDR3 spans 15 amino acids. Trimming left V 7 bases short and J 2 bases short, with 18 bases between. CDR1 and CDR2 from the germline V gene are SGHTA and FQGNSA. DNA of the CDR3: TGTGCCAGCAACCCAAGGTCAGGCAGTCCCTACGAGCAGTACTTC. Protein sequence: CASNPRSGSPYEQYF.

This clonotype was observed a handful of times. The rearrangement links TRBV6-2 or TRBV6-3 to TRBJ2-1; TRBD2 matches at 9 bases. CDR1 and CDR2 from the germline V gene are MNHEY and SVGEGT. The CDR3 totals 15 residues. The DNA for the CDR3 is TGTGCTGTACAAAACGGGCTAGCGGGGCGCAATGAGCAGTTCTTC. It encodes CAVQNGLAGRNEQFF.

This clonotype was observed a few times. V is TRBV27 and J is TRBJ2-4; D unresolved. Germline V gene data show CDR1 as MNHEY and CDR2 as SMNVEV (reference sequence). The CDR3 consists of 11 residues. Trimming left V 4 bases short and J 6 bases short, with 4 bases between. The CDR3: CASSWRNIQYF. In DNA, the CDR3 is TGTGCCAGCAGTTGGAGAAACATTCAGTACTTC.

This chain joins TRBV20-1 and TRBJ2-7; tentatively, D is TRBD2 (6 bases). The CDR3 is 12 amino acids. In germline, CDR1 is DFQATT, CDR2 SNEGSKA (reference sequence). V lost 3 bases and J 6 bases, leaving 12 bases between the germline ends. CDR3 coding DNA: TGCAGTGCTAGCGGGAGTTTCGGCGAGCAGTACTTC. Protein sequence: CSASGSFGEQYF.

CDR3 protein: CASSLVGTADYEQYF. CDR3 DNA sequence: TGTGCCAGCAGCTTAGTTGGGACGGCGGACTACGAGCAGTACTTC. The chain couples TRBV7-2 to TRBJ2-7; perhaps D is TRBD1 or TRBD2 (5 bases each). The CDR3 spans 15 residues. The V end lost 1 base, the J end lost 3 bases, and 13 bases lay between the germline ends. Germline CDR1 reads SGHTA; CDR2 reads FQGNSA.

The table lists this clonotype with a few counts. The chain uses TRBV29-1 and TRBJ2-5, with D possibly TRBD1 on 8 matching bases. Trimming removed 8 bases from V and 1 base from J, with 20 bases in between. CDR3 size: 15 residues. The germline CDR1 and CDR2 sequences are SQVTM and ANQGSEA. The CDR3 is CSTGGQGAIQETQYF. The DNA for the CDR3 is TGCAGCACCGGGGGGCAGGGGGCCATCCAAGAGACCCAGTACTTC. The variable domain in full, completed from reference TRBV29-1 and TRBJ2-5, reads SAVISQKPSRDICQRGTSLTIQCQVDSQVTMMFWYRQQPGQSLTLIATANQGSEATYESGFVIDKFPISRPNLTFSTLTVSNMSPEDSSIYLCSTGGQGAIQETQYFGPGTRLLVL.

This clonotype turned up a few times. V and J are TRBV20-1 and TRBJ1-5, with a weak D call TRBD1 (5 bases). Trimming cost V 0 bases and J 0 bases, with 9 bases left between them. This CDR3 is 15 amino acids long. Germline V gene lookup returns CDR1 DFQATT and CDR2 SNEGSKA (reference sequence). The CDR3 is CSAREGTYSNQPQHF. The CDR3 bases are TGCAGTGCTAGAGAGGGGACCTATAGCAATCAGCCCCAGCATTTT.

This clonotype was detected a few times. The chain has TRBV20-1 and TRBJ2-7; D uncertain. Trimming took off 3 bases at V and 0 bases at J, with 12 bases between the two ends. The germline gives CDR1 DFQATT, CDR2 SNEGSKA (reference sequence). The CDR3 loop spans 14 amino acids. The CDR3 DNA sequence: TGCAGTGCTAGTCGAGACGCATACTCCTACGAGCAGTACTTC. Translating gives CSASRDAYSYEQYF.

The chain links TRBV28 to TRBJ1-2; possible D gene TRBD1, 6 bases. Germline assignment: CDR1 MDHEN and CDR2 SYDVKM. This CDR3 region has 14 residues. Trimming pared 6 bases from V and 8 bases from J, leaving 19 bases between. CDR3 bases: TGTGCCAGCAGAAACCGGGACATGGGACGCGGCTACACCTTC. It yields the protein CASRNRDMGRGYTF.